This T cell receptor beta chain was obtained from a study of cytomegalovirus exposure and HLA in healthy donors. Study-wide results and caveats: Accurate prediction of HLA-A and HLA-B alleles (for most subjects) was reportedly achieved from TCR beta sequences. Some public TCRs appeared in many individuals, while most sequences were rare. A later analysis found most CMV-associated TCR beta chains apparently HLA-restricted.

The CDR3 extends over 14 amino acids. V was clipped by 3 bases and J by 11 bases, with 18 bases between them. CDR1 is SEHNR and CDR2 is FQNEAQ in the germline V gene (reference sequence). The PCR ran on 60 Vbeta and 13 Jbeta primers. In the source study's methods: A later analysis tallied about 80 million unique TCR beta chains, approximately 11 million of them shared. This table comes from immunoSEQ multiplex PCR, and its TCRdb copy is limited to in-frame clones, with some not included. For V, J and clone size, that table is used; D and trimming come from the DNA. The table has 95,000 to 150,000 clones, over 75% seen once. Worth noting for this clone: What it recognizes is unknown.

This TCR derives from a young man in good health and CMV-seronegative. This chain links TRBV7-9 with TRBJ2-3; D call uncertain. Material: PBMCs. CDR3: CASSFVGMQARQYF. As DNA, the CDR3 is TGTGCCAGCAGCTTTGTTGGTATGCAGGCCAGGCAGTATTTT.